Listed here are 11 T cell receptor beta chains from one sample, sequenced in a study of molecular identifiers for immune sequencing clone quantification. A single record per CDR3 protein comes from TCRdb applying MiXCR to the PCR reads. The sample has about 86,000 distinct CDR3 sequences, about 23% seen once. Sequenced material: naive CD8+ T cells from blood, with Jurkat cell RNA spiked in. Subset denoted: FACS-sorted CD8+CD4-CCR7+CD45RA+ naive T cells. The receptors stem from a human donor in good health. Some libraries in this study had Jurkat cell RNA spiked in.

The chain uses TRBV11-2 and TRBJ1-1; the D is unclear. Germline V lookup: CDR1 SGHAT, CDR2 FQNNGV. V lost 2 bases and J lost 6, with 7 bases in between. The CDR3 sequence is 12 residues long. CDR3 residues: CASSLIGAEAFF. DNA of the CDR3: TGTGCCAGCAGCTTAATTGGCGCTGAAGCTTTCTTT.

This clonotype was counted ten times or more. The CDR3 region has the DNA TGTGCCAGCAGTCTGGACAGGGGGTTCGCAGAGACCCAGTACTTC. Its protein product is CASSLDRGFAETQYF. The chain uses TRBV12-3 or TRBV12-4 and TRBJ2-5; 10 positions match TRBD1. With V trimmed by 5 bases and J by 4 bases, 7 bases remained unmatched. This CDR3 is 15 amino acids long.

The chain employs TRBV5-6 and TRBJ2-1; D remains unclear. V was pared by 1 base and J by 6 bases, with 5 bases between. Per the germline V gene, CDR1 is SGHDT and CDR2 is YYEEEE. CDR3 length: 12 amino acids. DNA of the CDR3: TGTGCCAGCAGCTTGTTCTCCAATGAGCAGTTCTTC. The encoded protein is CASSLFSNEQFF.

About this clonotype itself: A much larger clone differs by one base, so this may be a read error. The chain uses TRBV6-2 or TRBV6-3 and TRBJ1-1; D is perhaps TRBD1 (6 bases). This CDR3 is 12 amino acids long. Germline CDR1 and CDR2: MNHEY and SVGEGT. V was trimmed by 0 bases and J by 11 bases, leaving 10 bases between them. Written as DNA, the CDR3 is TGTGCCAGCAGTTACTCGCACAGGGATGCTTTCTTT. This sequence encodes CASSYSHRDAFF.

The chain joins TRBV9 to TRBJ2-3; 11 nucleotides agree with TRBD2. CDR1 SGDLS and CDR2 YYNGEE come from the germline V gene. Trimming removed 0 bases from V and 6 bases from J; junction bases left unmatched: 12. The CDR3 runs to 18 residues. CDR3 in DNA: TGTGCCAGCAGCGTAGATCTAGCGGGGGGCCCCGCGGGGGATACGCAGTATTTT. Protein sequence: CASSVDLAGGPAGDTQYF.

Note on this clonotype: Since a much larger clone is just one base distant, this may be a read error. The V and J genes are TRBV6-5 and TRBJ2-5, with a weak D call TRBD2 (6 bases). This CDR3 is 15 amino acids long. CDR1 is MNHEY and CDR2 is SVGAGI in the germline V gene. CDR3 residues: CASSYSAGPQEAQYF. The CDR3 coding sequence is TGTGCCAGCAGTTACTCGGCGGGGCCCCAAGAGGCCCAGTACTTC.

Only a few counts were recorded for this clonotype. This chain connects TRBV2 to TRBJ1-5; the D is unclear. Trimming took 5 bases from V and 1 from J, leaving 15 bases between them. The CDR3 contains 16 residues. Germline V gene data show CDR1 as SNHLY and CDR2 as FYNNEI. This CDR3 is CASSPTSGRSNQPQHF. CDR3 sequence (DNA): TGTGCCAGCAGTCCAACCTCGGGTCGGAGCAATCAGCCCCAGCATTTT.

Remarks on this clonotype: This may arise from a read error, as a much more abundant clone is one base away. This chain connects TRBV28 to TRBJ2-3, with D hard to call. This CDR3 is 14 amino acids long. Germline CDR1 and CDR2: MDHEN and SYDVKM. As DNA, the CDR3 is TGTGTCAGCAGTTCCTGGACCAGCACAGATACGCAGTATTTT. Translation gives CVSSSWTSTDTQYF.

Ten or more counts support this clonotype. This chain connects TRBV5-1 to TRBJ1-1; 11 bases are a match to TRBD1. The germline CDR1 and CDR2 sequences are SGHRS and YFSETQ. The CDR3 is 17 amino acids. After removal of 0 bases from V and 0 bases from J, the junction contained 4 bases not matched to a gene. The CDR3 region has the DNA TGCGCCAGCAGCTTGGTTTGGGACAGGGGGTTGAACACTGAAGCTTTCTTT. This codes for CASSLVWDRGLNTEAFF.

This clonotype was recorded many times. V is TRBV12-3 or TRBV12-4 and J is TRBJ1-1; TRBD1 matches at 7 bases. The CDR3 totals 14 residues. V shed 3 bases and J 4 bases; nucleotides not matched to a gene: 5. CDR3 loop: CASSFTGDGTEAFF. CDR3 bases: TGTGCCAGCAGTTTTACAGGGGATGGCACTGAAGCTTTCTTT.

On this clonotype: A much larger clone lies a single base off, so this may be a read error. The V call is TRBV6-2 or TRBV6-3, the J call TRBJ2-3; 7 bases align to TRBD2. Germline CDR1 and CDR2: MNHEY and SVGEGT. V dropped 2 bases and J dropped 4; count of bases not matched to a gene: 9. The CDR3 is 16 residues long. In DNA form, the CDR3 reads TGTGCCAGCAGTTACGCGCGGCTAGCGGTAGCAGATACGCAGTATTTT. Protein sequence: CASSYARLAVADTQYF.